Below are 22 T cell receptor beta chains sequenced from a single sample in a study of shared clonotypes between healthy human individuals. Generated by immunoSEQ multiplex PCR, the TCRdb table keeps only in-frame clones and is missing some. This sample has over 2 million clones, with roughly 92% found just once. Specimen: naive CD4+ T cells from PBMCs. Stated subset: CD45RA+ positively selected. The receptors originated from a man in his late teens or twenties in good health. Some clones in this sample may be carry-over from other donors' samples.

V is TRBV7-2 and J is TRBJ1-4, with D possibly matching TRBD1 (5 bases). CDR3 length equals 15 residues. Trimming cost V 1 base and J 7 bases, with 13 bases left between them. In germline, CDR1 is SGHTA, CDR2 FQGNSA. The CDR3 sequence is CASSLDDSTIEKLFF. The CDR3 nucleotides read TGTGCCAGCAGCTTAGATGACAGTACCATTGAAAAACTGTTTTTT. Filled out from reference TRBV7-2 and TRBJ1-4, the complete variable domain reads GAGVSQSPSNKVTEKGKDVELRCDPISGHTALYWYRQSLGQGLEFLIYFQGNSAPDKSGLPSDRFSAERTGGSVSTLTIQRTQQEDSAVYLCASSLDDSTIEKLFFGSGTQLSVL.

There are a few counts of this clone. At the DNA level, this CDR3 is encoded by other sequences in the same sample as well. Here the CDR3 reads CASSENTGELFF. The CDR3 region has the DNA TGTGCCAGCAGTGAGAACACCGGGGAGCTGTTTTTT. The V gene is TRBV28, the J gene TRBJ2-2, with D unclear. Per germline, CDR1 MDHEN and CDR2 SYDVKM. The CDR3 runs 12 residues. The V end was cut by 5 bases, the J end by 1 base, with 2 bases between.

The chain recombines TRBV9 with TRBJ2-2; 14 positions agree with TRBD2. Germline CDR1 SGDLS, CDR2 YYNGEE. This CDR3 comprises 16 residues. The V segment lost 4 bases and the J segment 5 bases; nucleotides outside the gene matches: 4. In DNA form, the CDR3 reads TGTGCCAGCAGCCCCGGGACTAGCGGGAGTACCGGGGAGCTGTTTTTT. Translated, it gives CASSPGTSGSTGELFF. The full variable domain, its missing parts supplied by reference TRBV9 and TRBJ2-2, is DSGVTQTPKHLITATGQRVTLRCSPRSGDLSVYWYQQSLDQGLQFLIQYYNGEERAKGNILERFSAQQFPDLHSELNLSSLELGDSALYFCASSPGTSGSTGELFFGEGSRLTVL.

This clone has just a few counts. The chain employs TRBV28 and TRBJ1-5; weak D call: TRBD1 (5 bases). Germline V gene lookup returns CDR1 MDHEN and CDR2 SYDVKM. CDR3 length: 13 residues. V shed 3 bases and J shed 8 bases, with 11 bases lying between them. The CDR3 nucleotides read TGTGCCAGCAGTTTCGAAGGGGCCAAGCCCCAGCATTTT. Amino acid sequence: CASSFEGAKPQHF.

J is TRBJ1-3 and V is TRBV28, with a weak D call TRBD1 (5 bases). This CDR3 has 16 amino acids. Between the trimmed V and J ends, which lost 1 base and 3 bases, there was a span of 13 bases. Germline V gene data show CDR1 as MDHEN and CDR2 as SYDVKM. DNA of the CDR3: TGTGCCAGCAGTTTATCACCGCGAGGGGTTGGAAACACCATATATTTT. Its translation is CASSLSPRGVGNTIYF.

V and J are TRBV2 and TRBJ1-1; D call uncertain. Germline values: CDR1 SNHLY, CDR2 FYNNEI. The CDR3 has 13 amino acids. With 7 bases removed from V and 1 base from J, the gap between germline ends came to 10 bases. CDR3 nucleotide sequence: TGTGCCAGCACGGCGCAAACGAACACTGAAGCTTTCTTT. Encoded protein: CASTAQTNTEAFF.

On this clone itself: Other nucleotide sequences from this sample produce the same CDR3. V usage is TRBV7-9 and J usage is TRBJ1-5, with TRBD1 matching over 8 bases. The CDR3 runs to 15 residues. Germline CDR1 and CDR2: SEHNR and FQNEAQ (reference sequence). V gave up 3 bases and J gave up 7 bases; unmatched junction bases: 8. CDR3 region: CASSLAGGAGQPQHF. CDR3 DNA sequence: TGTGCCAGCAGCTTGGCAGGGGGCGCCGGGCAGCCCCAGCATTTT.

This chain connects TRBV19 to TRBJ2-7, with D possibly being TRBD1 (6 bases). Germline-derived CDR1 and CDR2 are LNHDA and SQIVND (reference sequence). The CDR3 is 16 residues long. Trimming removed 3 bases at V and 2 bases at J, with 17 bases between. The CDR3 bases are TGTGCCAGTAGTATTTTTGGGACATCGCAAGCCTACGAGCAGTACTTC. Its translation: CASSIFGTSQAYEQYF.

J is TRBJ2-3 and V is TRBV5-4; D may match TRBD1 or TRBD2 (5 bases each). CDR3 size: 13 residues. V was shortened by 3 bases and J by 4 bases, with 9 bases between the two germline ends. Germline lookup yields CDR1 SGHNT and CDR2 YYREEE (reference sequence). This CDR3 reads CASSWGIPDTQYF. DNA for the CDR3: TGTGCCAGCAGCTGGGGGATCCCAGATACGCAGTATTTT.

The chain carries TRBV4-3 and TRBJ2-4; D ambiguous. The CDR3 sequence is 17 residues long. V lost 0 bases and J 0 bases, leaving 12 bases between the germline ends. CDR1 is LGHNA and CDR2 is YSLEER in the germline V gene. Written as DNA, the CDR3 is TGCGCCAGCAGCCAAGATCTAGGCAGTATAGCCAAAAACATTCAGTACTTC. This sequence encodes CASSQDLGSIAKNIQYF.

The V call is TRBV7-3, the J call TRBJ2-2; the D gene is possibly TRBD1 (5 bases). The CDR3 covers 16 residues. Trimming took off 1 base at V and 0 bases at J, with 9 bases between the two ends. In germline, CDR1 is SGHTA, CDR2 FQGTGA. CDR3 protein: CASSLNSGTNTGELFF. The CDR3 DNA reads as TGTGCCAGCAGCTTAAATTCAGGGACGAACACCGGGGAGCTGTTTTTT.

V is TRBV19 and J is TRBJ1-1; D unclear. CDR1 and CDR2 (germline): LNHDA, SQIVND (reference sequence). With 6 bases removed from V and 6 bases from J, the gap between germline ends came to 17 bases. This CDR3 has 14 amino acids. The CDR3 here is CASSLDLDRPEAFF. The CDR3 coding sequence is TGTGCCAGTAGCCTGGACTTGGACCGGCCTGAAGCTTTCTTT.

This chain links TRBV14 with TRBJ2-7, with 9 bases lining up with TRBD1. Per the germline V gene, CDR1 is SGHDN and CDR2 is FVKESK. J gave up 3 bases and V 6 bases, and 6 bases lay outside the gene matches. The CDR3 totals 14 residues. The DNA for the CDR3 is TGTGCCAGCAGTGTCCGGGACAGGGACTACGAGCAGTACTTC. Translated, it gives CASSVRDRDYEQYF.

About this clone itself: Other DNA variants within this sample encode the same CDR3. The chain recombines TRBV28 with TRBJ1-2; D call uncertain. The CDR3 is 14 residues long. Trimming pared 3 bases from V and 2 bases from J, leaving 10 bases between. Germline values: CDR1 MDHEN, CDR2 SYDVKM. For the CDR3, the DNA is TGTGCCAGCAGTTTGACGGGTCCCAACTATGGCTACACCTTC. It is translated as CASSLTGPNYGYTF.

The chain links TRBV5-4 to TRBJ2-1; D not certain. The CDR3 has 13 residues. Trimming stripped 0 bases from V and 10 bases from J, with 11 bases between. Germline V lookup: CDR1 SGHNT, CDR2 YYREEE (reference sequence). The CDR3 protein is CASSLAPFPEQFF. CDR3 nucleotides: TGTGCCAGCAGCTTGGCCCCGTTCCCGGAGCAGTTCTTC. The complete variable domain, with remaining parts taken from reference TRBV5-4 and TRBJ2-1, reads ETGVTQSPTHLIKTRGQQVTLRCSSQSGHNTVSWYQQALGQGPQFIFQYYREEENGRGNFPPRFSGLQFPNYSSELNVNALELDDSALYLCASSLAPFPEQFFGPGTRLTVL.

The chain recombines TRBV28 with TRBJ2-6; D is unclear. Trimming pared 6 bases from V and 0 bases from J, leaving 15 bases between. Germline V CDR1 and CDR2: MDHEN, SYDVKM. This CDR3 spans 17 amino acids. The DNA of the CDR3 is TGTGCCAGCAGGTTGGATGGCTCCAGCTCTGGGGCCAACGTCCTGACTTTC. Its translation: CASRLDGSSSGANVLTF.

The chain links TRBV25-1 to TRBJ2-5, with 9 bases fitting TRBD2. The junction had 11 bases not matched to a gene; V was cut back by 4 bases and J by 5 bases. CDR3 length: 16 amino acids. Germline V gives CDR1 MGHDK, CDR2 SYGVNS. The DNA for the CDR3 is TGTGCCAGCAGTGCCGGCCTAGCGGGGAGGGGTGAGACCCAGTACTTC. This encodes CASSAGLAGRGETQYF.

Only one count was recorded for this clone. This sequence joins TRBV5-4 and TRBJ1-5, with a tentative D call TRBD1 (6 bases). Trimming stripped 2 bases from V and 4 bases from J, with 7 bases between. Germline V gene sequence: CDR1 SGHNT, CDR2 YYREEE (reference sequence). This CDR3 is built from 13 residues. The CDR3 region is CASSLQGNQPQHF. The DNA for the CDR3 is TGTGCCAGCAGCTTACAGGGAAATCAGCCCCAGCATTTT.

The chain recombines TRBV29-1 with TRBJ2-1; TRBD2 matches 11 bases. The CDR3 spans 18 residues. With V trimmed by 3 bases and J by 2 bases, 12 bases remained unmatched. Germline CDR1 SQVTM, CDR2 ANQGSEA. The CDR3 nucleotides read TGCAGCGTTGAGCTAGCGGGAGGACTCCAGGAGGCCTACAATGAGCAGTTCTTC. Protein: CSVELAGGLQEAYNEQFF.

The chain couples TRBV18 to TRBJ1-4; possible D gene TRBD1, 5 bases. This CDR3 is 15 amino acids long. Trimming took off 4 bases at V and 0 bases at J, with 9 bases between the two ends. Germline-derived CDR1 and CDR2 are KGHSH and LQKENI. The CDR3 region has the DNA TGTGCCAGCTCACTCAGGGTTGCAACTAATGAAAAACTGTTTTTT. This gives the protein CASSLRVATNEKLFF.

CDR3 DNA: TGTGCCAGCAGCTTAGCGATTAGGACTAGCGGGGGAAGCTACAATGAGCAGTTCTTC. Its protein is CASSLAIRTSGGSYNEQFF. V is TRBV11-1 and J is TRBJ2-1; the match to TRBD2 covers 13 bases. Germline CDR1 and CDR2: SGHAT and FQDESV (reference sequence). V lost 0 bases to trimming and J lost 3 bases; unmatched junction nucleotides: 8. CDR3 length: 19 amino acids.

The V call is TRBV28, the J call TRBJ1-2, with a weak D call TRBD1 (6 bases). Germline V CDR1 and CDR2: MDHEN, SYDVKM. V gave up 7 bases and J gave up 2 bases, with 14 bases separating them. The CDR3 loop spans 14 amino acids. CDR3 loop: CASNSRGANYGYTF. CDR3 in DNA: TGTGCCAGCAACTCGCGGGGGGCCAACTATGGCTACACCTTC.